These T cell receptor beta chains were read from a single sample in a study of Ad26.COV2.S vaccination and SARS-CoV-2 variants. The table came from immunoSEQ multiplex PCR; TCRdb's copy has only in-frame clones and leaves some out. Of over 450,000 clones listed, roughly 87% were seen once; the top ten hold 1.7%. The sequences come from peripheral blood, collected in a trial of Ad26.COV2.S vaccine versus placebo. The receptor set was obtained from a person aged 18-65 years who received the Ad26.COV2.S COVID-19 vaccine or a placebo. The CDR3 runs from the conserved cysteine through the conserved F or W. The D gene is left open where the match is weak. Clone size is shown for a subset of rows, as once, few, many or a class of expanded clone.

clone_size	v_call	d_call	j_call	cdr3_nt	cdr3_aa
.	TRBV27	.	TRBJ2-7	TGTGCCAGCTGGGCCCCCGGGACTGGCTCCTACGAGCAGTACTTC	CASWAPGTGSYEQYF
once	TRBV19	.	TRBJ2-2	TGTGCCAGTAGTAACAGCGCGACCGGGGAGCTGTTTTTT	CASSNSATGELFF
once	TRBV29-1	TRBD2	TRBJ2-1	TGCAGCGGACGACTAGCGGGTGAGCAGTTCTTC	CSGRLAGEQFF
.	TRBV6-2/TRBV6-3	TRBD1	TRBJ1-5	TGTGCCAGCAGTCGACAGGGGTTCAATCAGCCCCAGCATTTT	CASSRQGFNQPQHF
.	TRBV5-5	TRBD1	TRBJ2-5	TGTGCCAGCAGCTTGGGACAGGGCGAGAAAGAGACCCAGTACTTC	CASSLGQGEKETQYF
.	TRBV3-1/TRBV3-2	.	TRBJ2-5	TGTGCCAGCAGCCAAGATTACGGACAAGAGACCCAGTACTTC	CASSQDYGQETQYF
.	TRBV6-2/TRBV6-3	.	TRBJ1-5	TGTGCCAGCAGTAACGGACAGTTTTATCAGCCCCAGCATTTT	CASSNGQFYQPQHF
.	TRBV30	.	TRBJ1-2	TGTGCCTGGAGTTTGGGCGGGCGCGGCTACACCTTC	CAWSLGGRGYTF
.	TRBV2	.	TRBJ1-4	TGTGCCAGCAGTGCAGAAGGACGGAGCGTTAATGAAAAACTGTTTTTT	CASSAEGRSVNEKLFF
.	TRBV5-8	.	TRBJ2-6	TGTGCCAGCAGCCTCTCCCCTCGCGTCCTGACTTTC	CASSLSPRVLTF
.	TRBV27	TRBD2	TRBJ2-1	TGTGCCAGCACCCCCGCTAGCGGGGGGTACAGTGAGCAGTTCTTC	CASTPASGGYSEQFF
few	TRBV19	.	TRBJ1-2	TGTGCCAGCAAGGATACTACTAACTATGGCTACACCTTC	CASKDTTNYGYTF
.	TRBV7-2	.	TRBJ2-2	TGTGCCAGCAGCTTAGTAGGGACCCAAATTCGCAACACCGGGGAGCTGTTTTTT	CASSLVGTQIRNTGELFF
.	TRBV6-2/TRBV6-3	.	TRBJ2-3	TGTGCCAGCAGTTACTCGGGGGGCAAGATACCTAACGGAGATACGCAGTATTTT	CASSYSGGKIPNGDTQYF
.	TRBV10-3	TRBD2	TRBJ2-1	TGTGCCATCAGTGATGTGGGACTAGCTGCTTACTCCTACAATGAGCAGTTCTTC	CAISDVGLAAYSYNEQFF
.	TRBV7-9	.	TRBJ2-5	TGTGCCAGCAGCTTTAATACAGGGCAAGAGACCCAGTACTTC	CASSFNTGQETQYF
.	TRBV4-2	.	TRBJ2-7	TGTGCCAGCAGCCAAGGGTTGGAGAGTCATGTCTACGAGCAGTACTTC	CASSQGLESHVYEQYF
once	TRBV20-1	.	TRBJ2-7	TGCAGTGCTAGTCGGACGGTAGACTACGAGCAGTACTTC	CSASRTVDYEQYF
.	TRBV2	.	TRBJ2-7	TGTGCCAGCAGTGAAATTGGGACCTATCCCGAGCAGTACTTC	CASSEIGTYPEQYF
.	TRBV10-3	TRBD1	TRBJ2-3	TGTGCCATCACCCCTGGGGGACAGGGGGTTGCGGATACGCAGTATTTT	CAITPGGQGVADTQYF
once	TRBV11-2	.	TRBJ1-1	TGTGCCAGCAGCCCAGGGGACGGACCGAACACTGAAGCTTTCTTT	CASSPGDGPNTEAFF
.	TRBV9	.	TRBJ2-7	TGTGCCAGCAGCGTAGGTGACCGCTCCTACGAGCAGTACTTC	CASSVGDRSYEQYF
.	TRBV11-3	TRBD1	TRBJ1-6	TGTGCCAGCAGCTTCACAGGGGATTCACCCCTCCACTTT	CASSFTGDSPLHF
.	TRBV28	.	TRBJ1-6	TGTGCCAGCAGGGATAATTCACCCCTCCACTTT	CASRDNSPLHF
.	TRBV29-1	.	TRBJ1-3	TGCAGCGCCCGATCCGACAGGCTTCGAGGAAACACCATATATTTT	CSARSDRLRGNTIYF
.	TRBV6-5	.	TRBJ2-1	TGTGCCAGCAGCCCGGCTCAGGGGGGCTCAGAGTTCTTC	CASSPAQGGSEFF
.	TRBV28	.	TRBJ2-2	TGTGCCAGCAGTTTGGGGGGCAGCTACACCGGGGAGCTGTTTTTT	CASSLGGSYTGELFF
.	TRBV7-9	.	TRBJ1-1	TGTGCCAGCAGTGATCATATAGGTCGGAAGATAATGAACACTGAAGCTTTCTTT	CASSDHIGRKIMNTEAFF
.	TRBV13	.	TRBJ2-3	TGTGCCAGCACCCCCGAGGCAGATACGCAGTATTTT	CASTPEADTQYF
.	TRBV10-3	.	TRBJ2-1	TGTGCCATCAGTGACCAGGGCGATGAGCAGTTCTTC	CAISDQGDEQFF
.	TRBV29-1	TRBD1	TRBJ1-1	TGCAGCGTCTGCGCACAGGACAGGGCGCAGGCTTTCTTT	CSVCAQDRAQAFF
.	TRBV18	TRBD2	TRBJ2-1	TGTGCCAGCTCACAAAGCGGGGGGCCCTCCCATGAGCAGTTCTTC	CASSQSGGPSHEQFF
.	TRBV7-2	.	TRBJ2-5	TGTGCCAGCAGCTTTTCTGAGACCCAGTACTTC	CASSFSETQYF
.	TRBV6-5	TRBD2	TRBJ2-3	TGTGCCAGCAGAAAAGCGGGAGCCACAGATACGCAGTATTTT	CASRKAGATDTQYF
few	TRBV18	.	TRBJ2-7	TGTGCCAGCTCACCGGTAGACTACGAGCAGTACTTC	CASSPVDYEQYF
.	TRBV7-9	TRBD2	TRBJ2-2	TGTGCCAGCAGCTTTAGACTAGCGGGGAACACCGGGGAGCTGTTTTTT	CASSFRLAGNTGELFF
.	TRBV27	.	TRBJ2-1	TGTGCCAGCAGTAGCCCGGGGAATGAGCAGTTCTTC	CASSSPGNEQFF
.	TRBV19	.	TRBJ2-1	TGTGCCAGTAGGGTGCAGGGGGGGGACAATGAGCAGTTCTTC	CASRVQGGDNEQFF
.	TRBV2	.	TRBJ1-1	TGTGCCAGCAGGGACGGGGCCGAGACTGAAGCTTTCTTT	CASRDGAETEAFF
once	TRBV30	TRBD1	TRBJ1-6	TGTGCCTGGCAGGGGGAAAGGCCACCCCTCCACTTT	CAWQGERPPLHF
.	TRBV10-1	TRBD2	TRBJ2-1	TGCGCCAGCAGTGAGACTAGCGGGAGTTTTTACAATGAGCAGTTCTTC	CASSETSGSFYNEQFF
few	TRBV5-5	.	TRBJ2-7	TGTGCCAGCAGCTTGGAAGGTTATAAGCGCGAGCAGTACTTC	CASSLEGYKREQYF
.	TRBV12-3/TRBV12-4	.	TRBJ2-1	TGTGCCAGCAGGGACAGCAATGAGCAGTTCTTC	CASRDSNEQFF
.	TRBV28	.	TRBJ1-2	TGTGCCAGCAGGATGGGCCAAGACTATGGCTACACCTTC	CASRMGQDYGYTF
.	TRBV19	TRBD1	TRBJ2-7	TGTGCCAGTAGTCCAGGACAGGGTTACGGCTACGAGCAGTACTTC	CASSPGQGYGYEQYF
.	TRBV2	.	TRBJ1-2	TGTGCCAGCAGTGTGTCAGTCTATGGCTACACCTTC	CASSVSVYGYTF
.	TRBV7-9	TRBD1	TRBJ1-1	TGTGCCAGCAGCTTAGCGCAAGGACAGGGGGGTGAAGCTTTCTTT	CASSLAQGQGGEAFF
.	TRBV6-5	TRBD1	TRBJ1-1	TGTGCCAGCAGTTACGGTGCGGGACAGTTTAACACTGAAGCTTTCTTT	CASSYGAGQFNTEAFF
.	TRBV9	TRBD2	TRBJ2-1	TGTGCCAGCAGCGTAGGTTTAACGAGCGGGAGACCCTTCTTC	CASSVGLTSGRPFF
.	TRBV9	TRBD2	TRBJ2-3	TGTGCCAGCAGCGTAGAAGGGCTAGCGGGGGGGACGGGAGATACGCAGTATTTT	CASSVEGLAGGTGDTQYF
.	TRBV7-9	.	TRBJ2-7	TGTGCCAGCAGCCCCCCCATCAACGAGCAGTACTTC	CASSPPINEQYF
.	TRBV6-5	TRBD1	TRBJ1-2	TGTGCCAGCAGTTACGCTCAGTATAGGGGGCTCTATGGCTACACCTTC	CASSYAQYRGLYGYTF
.	TRBV3-1/TRBV3-2	TRBD2	TRBJ2-7	TGTGCCAGCAGCCAATCCACTAGCGGGAGTTTCTACGAGCAGTACTTC	CASSQSTSGSFYEQYF
.	TRBV7-9	TRBD1	TRBJ1-1	TGTGCCAGCAGCTTAGAACAGGGGGCTAGGGAAGCTTTCTTT	CASSLEQGAREAFF
once	TRBV3-1/TRBV3-2	.	TRBJ1-1	TGTGCCAGCAGGAAATCGGGGTATGAAGCTTTCTTT	CASRKSGYEAFF